The rows below give T cell receptor beta chains drawn from one sample of a study of PD-1 blockade in classical Hodgkin lymphoma. Assay used: immunoSEQ multiplex PCR; TCRdb lists only in-frame clones, some missing. The sample shows around 4,200 clones, roughly 72% of them seen only once. Source: CD8+ T cells from blood, taken before the fourth cycle of nivolumab. The receptors derive from a human donor with classical Hodgkin lymphoma. CDR3s include the opening cysteine and the closing phenylalanine or tryptophan. D genes are given only for firm matches. Size values are once, few and many counts, or a class for expanded clones, and some rows have none.

V	J	D	size	CDR3	DNA
TRBV28	TRBJ2-5	TRBD1	-	CASSDRGWETQYF	TGTGCCAGCAGTGACAGGGGGTGGGAGACCCAGTACTTC
TRBV4-3	TRBJ2-3	-	-	CASSLIAESTDTLYF	TGCGCCAGCAGCCTTATAGCGGAGAGCACAGATACGCTGTATTTT
TRBV7-2	TRBJ2-5	-	-	CASSLGARRTRWEETQYF	TGTGCCAGCAGCTTAGGGGCCCGACGGACACGGTGGGAAGAGACCCAGTACTTC
TRBV5-1	TRBJ2-3	TRBD2	-	CASSVGTSGFTDTQYF	TGCGCCAGCAGCGTAGGGACTAGCGGGTTCACAGATACGCAGTATTTT
TRBV4-3	TRBJ2-6	-	-	CASSQAGLSGANVLTF	TGCGCCAGCAGCCAAGCTGGGCTCTCTGGGGCCAACGTCCTGACTTTC
TRBV15	TRBJ2-1	-	-	CATSTLPGGNNEQFF	TGTGCCACCAGCACCTTACCGGGGGGCAACAATGAGCAGTTCTTC
TRBV4-1	TRBJ2-5	-	few	CASSQASRTQETQYF	TGCGCCAGCAGCCAAGCTTCGAGGACCCAAGAGACCCAGTACTTC
TRBV29-1	TRBJ1-1	-	-	CSAMSGLEAFF	TGCAGCGCCATGTCAGGGCTTGAGGCTTTCTTT
TRBV6-5	TRBJ1-6	TRBD1	-	CASSYGTAYNSPLHF	TGTGCCAGCAGTTACGGGACAGCCTATAATTCACCCCTCCACTTT
TRBV11-2	TRBJ2-3	-	few	CASSSVGGVTDTQYF	TGTGCCAGCAGCTCTGTTGGGGGAGTGACAGATACGCAGTATTTT
TRBV27	TRBJ1-5	-	few	CASSLRARNQPQHF	TGTGCCAGCAGTTTAAGGGCCCGCAATCAGCCCCAGCATTTT
TRBV5-4	TRBJ2-2	-	-	CASSLAHFTGELFF	TGTGCCAGCAGCTTGGCTCATTTCACCGGGGAGCTGTTTTTT
TRBV30	TRBJ1-6	-	-	CAWSVSVMDSYNSPLHF	TGTGCCTGGAGTGTATCGGTCATGGACTCCTATAATTCACCCCTCCACTTT
TRBV6-1	TRBJ2-5	-	-	CASSAELGGQETQYF	TGTGCCAGCAGTGCCGAACTCGGGGGCCAAGAGACCCAGTACTTC
TRBV27	TRBJ2-3	TRBD2	-	CASSSPTGLAGGKNTQYF	TGTGCCAGCAGTTCCCCTACGGGACTAGCGGGGGGAAAAAATACGCAGTATTTT
TRBV7-9	TRBJ1-2	TRBD1	-	CASSLGTGAQLNYGYTF	TGTGCCAGCAGCTTAGGGACAGGCGCGCAACTAAACTATGGCTACACCTTC
TRBV27	TRBJ1-1	TRBD1	-	CASSQIQGLNTEAFF	TGTGCCAGCAGCCAGATACAGGGGCTGAACACTGAAGCTTTCTTT
TRBV5-4	TRBJ2-3	TRBD2	-	CASSLGASGGPYSTDTQYF	TGTGCCAGCAGCTTGGGAGCTAGCGGGGGGCCGTATAGCACAGATACGCAGTATTTT
TRBV2	TRBJ2-3	TRBD2	-	CASSDPSGGTDTQYF	TGTGCCAGCAGTGACCCTAGCGGGGGAACAGATACGCAGTATTTT
TRBV7-9	TRBJ1-1	TRBD1	few	CASSPGTGGLNTEAFF	TGTGCCAGCAGCCCCGGGACAGGGGGGTTAAACACTGAAGCTTTCTTT
TRBV6-5	TRBJ2-1	TRBD2	-	CASRGLAGNTDEQFF	TGTGCCAGCAGGGGACTAGCGGGAAATACTGATGAGCAGTTCTTC
TRBV10-3	TRBJ2-7	-	-	CAISDVDTSYEQYF	TGTGCCATCAGTGATGTGGATACCTCCTACGAGCAGTACTTC
TRBV11-2	TRBJ1-4	TRBD1	-	CASSSTWDRKQNEKLFF	TGTGCCAGCAGCTCAACTTGGGACAGAAAACAAAATGAAAAACTGTTTTTT
TRBV11-2	TRBJ2-3	-	few	CASSWEAFTDTQYF	TGTGCCAGCAGCTGGGAGGCTTTCACAGATACGCAGTATTTT
TRBV6-5	TRBJ2-7	-	-	CASSYSDSYYEQYF	TGTGCCAGCAGTTACTCGGACTCTTATTACGAGCAGTACTTC
TRBV27	TRBJ2-2	TRBD2	once	CASSLSRLAGNTGELFF	TGTGCCAGCAGTCTATCGAGACTAGCGGGGAACACCGGGGAGCTGTTTTTT
TRBV21-1	TRBJ1-2	-	-	CASSIRGAKQRRGGYTF	TGTGCCAGCAGCATAAGGGGGGCAAAACAAAGGAGGGGTGGCTACACCTTC